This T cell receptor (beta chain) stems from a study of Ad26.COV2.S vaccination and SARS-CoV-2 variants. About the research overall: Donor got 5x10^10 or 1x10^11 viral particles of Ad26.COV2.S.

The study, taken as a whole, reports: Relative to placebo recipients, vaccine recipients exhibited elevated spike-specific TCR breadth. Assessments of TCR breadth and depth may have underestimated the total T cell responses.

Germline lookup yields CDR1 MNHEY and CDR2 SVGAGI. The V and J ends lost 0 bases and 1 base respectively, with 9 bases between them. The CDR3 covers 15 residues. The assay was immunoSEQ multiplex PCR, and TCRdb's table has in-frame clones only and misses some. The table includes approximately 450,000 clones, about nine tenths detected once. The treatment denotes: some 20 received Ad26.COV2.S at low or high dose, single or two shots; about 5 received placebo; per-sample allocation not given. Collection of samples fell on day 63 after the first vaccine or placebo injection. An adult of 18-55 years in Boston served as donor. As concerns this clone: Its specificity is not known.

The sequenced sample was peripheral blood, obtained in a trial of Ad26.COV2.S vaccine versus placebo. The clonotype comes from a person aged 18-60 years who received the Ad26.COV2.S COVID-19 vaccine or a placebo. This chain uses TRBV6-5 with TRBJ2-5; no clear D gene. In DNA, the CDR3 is TGTGCCAGCAGTTACTCGTCAAAGCCCCAAGAGACCCAGTACTTC. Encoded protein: CASSYSSKPQETQYF.